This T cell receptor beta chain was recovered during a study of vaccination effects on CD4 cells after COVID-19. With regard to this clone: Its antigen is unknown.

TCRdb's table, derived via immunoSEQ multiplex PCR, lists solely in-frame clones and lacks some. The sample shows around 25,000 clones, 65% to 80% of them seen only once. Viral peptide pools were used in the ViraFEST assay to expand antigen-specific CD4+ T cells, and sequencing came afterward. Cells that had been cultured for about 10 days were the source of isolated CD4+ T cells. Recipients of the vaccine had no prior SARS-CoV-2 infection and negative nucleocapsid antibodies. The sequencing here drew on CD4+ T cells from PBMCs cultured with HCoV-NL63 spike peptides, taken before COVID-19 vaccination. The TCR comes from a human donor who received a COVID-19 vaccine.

CDR3 DNA sequence: TGTGCCAGCAGCCCTCCGGGACTAGGGGGAGATACGCAGTATTTT. Protein sequence: CASSPPGLGGDTQYF. The rearrangement links TRBV7-9 to TRBJ2-3; 8 bases are a match to TRBD2. Germline loops: CDR1 SEHNR, CDR2 FQNEAQ (reference sequence). The junction had 9 bases not matched to a gene; V was cut back by 5 bases and J by 5 bases. This CDR3 has 15 residues.